This paragraph reports one T cell receptor (beta chain). Trimming cost V 2 bases and J 0 bases; bases outside gene matches: 1. Germline CDR1 reads KGHSH; CDR2 reads LQKENI. This CDR3 has 15 residues. The entry originates in a study of response to subunit inactivated influenza vaccine. TCRdb fed the RT-PCR reads into MiXCR, producing one record per CDR3 protein. In the table there are around 320,000 distinct CDR3 sequences, approximately 20% of which are singletons. This chain links TRBV18 with TRBJ2-3, with 8 bases that match TRBD1. This TCR was recovered from a man aged 45 to 70 who received an inactivated influenza vaccine. The specimen comprised PBMCs from blood, sampled about 20 months after vaccination. CDR3: CASSPRTGSTDTQYF. The CDR3 DNA reads as TGTGCCAGCTCACCAAGGACAGGGAGCACAGATACGCAGTATTTT.